These T cell receptor beta chains were read from a single sample in a study of blood T cells in healthy people across ages. TCRdb processed the 5' RACE reads anew with MiXCR; each CDR3 protein has one entry. The table includes 1.5 million to 2 million distinct CDR3 sequences, approximately 28% detected once. The sequencing input was blood. These receptors came from a woman younger than 45 in good health. The CDR3 runs from the conserved cysteine through the conserved F or W. A D gene is named only where the DNA matches it firmly. Size is stated for part of the rows, as once, few or many counts, or as a class when the clone is expanded.

j_call: TRBJ2-1
clone_size: -
v_call: TRBV10-1
d_call: -
cdr3_aa: CASSDGGVSSYNEQFF
cdr3_nt: TGCGCCAGCAGTGATGGAGGGGTGAGCTCCTACAATGAGCAGTTCTTC

j_call: TRBJ2-2
clone_size: few
v_call: TRBV10-3
d_call: TRBD2
cdr3_aa: CAISETGTRGTGELFF
cdr3_nt: TGTGCCATCAGTGAGACCGGGACTAGGGGCACCGGGGAGCTGTTTTTT

j_call: TRBJ1-4
clone_size: -
v_call: TRBV4-3
d_call: -
cdr3_aa: CASSQDPGGGTLRWGKNEKLFF
cdr3_nt: TGCGCCAGCAGCCAAGATCCCGGAGGGGGTACTCTTAGGTGGGGAAAGAATGAAAAACTGTTTTTT

j_call: TRBJ2-7
clone_size: many
v_call: TRBV4-2
d_call: TRBD1
cdr3_aa: CASSQAGTGLDEQYF
cdr3_nt: TGTGCCAGCAGCCAAGCCGGGACAGGGCTGGACGAGCAGTACTTC

j_call: TRBJ2-3
clone_size: few
v_call: TRBV7-9
d_call: -
cdr3_aa: CASSPTFPTDTQYF
cdr3_nt: TGTGCCAGCAGCCCCACTTTTCCCACAGATACGCAGTATTTT

j_call: TRBJ2-7
clone_size: -
v_call: TRBV7-3
d_call: -
cdr3_aa: CASSSSGIGEQYF
cdr3_nt: TGTGCCAGCAGCTCCTCGGGGATCGGCGAGCAGTACTTC

j_call: TRBJ2-1
clone_size: many
v_call: TRBV7-2
d_call: TRBD2
cdr3_aa: CASSTIVGLAGYNEQFF
cdr3_nt: TGTGCCAGCAGCACTATTGTGGGACTAGCGGGGTACAATGAGCAGTTCTTC

j_call: TRBJ2-1
clone_size: -
v_call: TRBV20-1
d_call: -
cdr3_aa: CSAPQWREWGTEQFF
cdr3_nt: TGCAGTGCCCCTCAGTGGAGGGAATGGGGGACTGAGCAGTTCTTC

j_call: TRBJ2-5
clone_size: many
v_call: TRBV4-1
d_call: -
cdr3_aa: CASSQAPPETQYF
cdr3_nt: TGCGCCAGCAGCCAAGCCCCTCCTGAGACCCAGTACTTC

j_call: TRBJ1-1
clone_size: few
v_call: TRBV29-1
d_call: TRBD1
cdr3_aa: CSVETGGLEAFF
cdr3_nt: TGCAGCGTTGAAACAGGGGGCTTAGAAGCTTTCTTT

j_call: TRBJ2-1
clone_size: many
v_call: TRBV20-1
d_call: TRBD2
cdr3_aa: CSARPLAGSYNEQFF
cdr3_nt: TGCAGTGCCCGCCCCCTAGCGGGATCCTACAATGAGCAGTTCTTC

j_call: TRBJ2-7
clone_size: few
v_call: TRBV6-1
d_call: -
cdr3_aa: CASAGMYEQYF
cdr3_nt: TGTGCCAGCGCGGGAATGTACGAGCAGTACTTC

j_call: TRBJ2-5
clone_size: few
v_call: TRBV6-2/TRBV6-3
d_call: TRBD2
cdr3_aa: CASGGLAGQETQYF
cdr3_nt: TGTGCCAGCGGCGGACTAGCGGGACAAGAGACCCAGTACTTC

j_call: TRBJ2-1
clone_size: many
v_call: TRBV6-5
d_call: TRBD2
cdr3_aa: CASSLQGLANEQFF
cdr3_nt: TGTGCCAGCAGTTTACAAGGACTAGCCAATGAGCAGTTCTTC

j_call: TRBJ2-7
clone_size: -
v_call: TRBV7-2
d_call: TRBD1
cdr3_aa: CASSPGQGNNEQYF
cdr3_nt: TGTGCCAGCAGCCCGGGACAGGGAAACAACGAGCAGTACTTC

j_call: TRBJ2-7
clone_size: many
v_call: TRBV13
d_call: TRBD2
cdr3_aa: CASTRRGLADSSYEQYF
cdr3_nt: TGTGCCAGCACCCGTAGGGGACTAGCGGATTCCTCCTACGAGCAGTACTTC

j_call: TRBJ1-5
clone_size: -
v_call: TRBV28
d_call: -
cdr3_aa: CASRTERNQPQHF
cdr3_nt: TGTGCCAGCAGGACGGAACGCAATCAGCCCCAGCATTTT

j_call: TRBJ2-7
clone_size: -
v_call: TRBV6-1
d_call: -
cdr3_aa: CASSNCYEQYF
cdr3_nt: TGTGCCAGCAGTAATTGCTACGAGCAGTACTTC

j_call: TRBJ2-4
clone_size: few
v_call: TRBV7-9
d_call: TRBD1
cdr3_aa: CASSLGPTGGKNIQYF
cdr3_nt: TGTGCCAGCAGCTTAGGTCCGACAGGGGGAAAAAACATTCAGTACTTC

j_call: TRBJ2-3
clone_size: -
v_call: TRBV5-1
d_call: -
cdr3_aa: CASSLEQGGPDTQYF
cdr3_nt: TGCGCCAGCAGCTTGGAACAGGGCGGTCCAGATACGCAGTATTTT

j_call: TRBJ1-1
clone_size: -
v_call: TRBV15
d_call: -
cdr3_aa: CATSRDLSEMNTEAFF
cdr3_nt: TGTGCCACCAGCAGAGATTTGTCTGAGATGAACACTGAAGCTTTCTTT

j_call: TRBJ2-6
clone_size: -
v_call: TRBV20-1
d_call: -
cdr3_aa: CSARAVSGANVLTF
cdr3_nt: TGCAGTGCTAGAGCAGTCTCTGGGGCCAACGTCCTGACTTTC

j_call: TRBJ2-1
clone_size: -
v_call: TRBV5-1
d_call: -
cdr3_aa: CASSLAVYQVGDKFF
cdr3_nt: TGCGCCAGCAGCTTGGCCGTCTATCAAGTGGGGGATAAGTTCTTC

j_call: TRBJ2-4
clone_size: -
v_call: TRBV10-1
d_call: TRBD2
cdr3_aa: CASSEGSSGGGNIQYF
cdr3_nt: TGCGCCAGCAGTGAGGGCTCTAGCGGGGGAGGAAACATTCAGTACTTC

j_call: TRBJ2-4
clone_size: few
v_call: TRBV15
d_call: TRBD2
cdr3_aa: CATSRAGVQNIQYF
cdr3_nt: TGTGCCACAAGCAGAGCGGGAGTACAAAACATTCAGTACTTC

j_call: TRBJ1-5
clone_size: once
v_call: TRBV3-1
d_call: -
cdr3_aa: CASSQAVARQPQHF
cdr3_nt: TGTGCCAGCAGCCAAGCGGTAGCTCGTCAGCCCCAGCATTTT

j_call: TRBJ2-4
clone_size: many
v_call: TRBV9
d_call: -
cdr3_aa: CASSTTWIKNIQYF
cdr3_nt: TGTGCCAGCAGCACAACATGGATCAAAAACATTCAGTACTTC

j_call: TRBJ2-7
clone_size: many
v_call: TRBV20-1
d_call: -
cdr3_aa: CSANSHGTYEQYF
cdr3_nt: TGCAGTGCTAATAGCCATGGAACCTACGAGCAGTACTTC

j_call: TRBJ2-5
clone_size: many
v_call: TRBV5-1
d_call: TRBD2
cdr3_aa: CASSKPSGGFEKTQYF
cdr3_nt: TGCGCCAGCAGCAAACCTAGCGGGGGGTTCGAAAAGACCCAGTACTTC